The 26 T cell receptor beta chains presented below share a single source sample, sequenced in a study of T cells in Graves' hyperthyroidism and ophthalmopathy. Amplified TCR beta CDR3 regions came from RNA transcripts. Carried out on the TCR CDR3, a first-round RT-PCR used the HTBI primer set. TCRdb used MiXCR to reprocess the multiplex PCR reads, holding one entry per CDR3 protein. The profile shows fewer than 650,000 distinct CDR3 sequences, roughly 14% of them singletons. Specimen: blood. The source of these receptors is a woman in her 30s with Graves' hyperthyroidism that later progressed to Graves' ophthalmopathy.

This clonotype was seen a handful of times. The rearrangement joins TRBV5-8 to TRBJ2-2; 7 nucleotides line up with TRBD2. The CDR3 spans 14 residues. With V trimmed by 3 bases and J by 4 bases, 3 bases remained unmatched. CDR1 is SGHTS and CDR2 is YDEGEE in the germline V gene. The CDR3 region is CASSWASGTGELFF. As DNA, the CDR3 is TGTGCCAGCAGCTGGGCTAGCGGCACCGGGGAGCTGTTTTTT.

The chain carries TRBV20-1 and TRBJ2-3; 7 nucleotides match TRBD2. Germline V CDR1 and CDR2: DFQATT, SNEGSKA (reference sequence). Trimming at V came to 4 bases and at J to 5 bases, leaving 15 bases not matched to a gene. The CDR3 extends over 16 amino acids. In nucleotides, the CDR3 is TGCAGTGCTACCTTCCCGAAGGCGGGAGAAGAAGATACGCAGTATTTT. Protein sequence: CSATFPKAGEEDTQYF.

This clonotype has ten or more counts. The chain combines TRBV10-3 with TRBJ1-1, with D tentatively TRBD1 (6 bases). Germline lookup yields CDR1 ENHRY and CDR2 SYGVKD. This CDR3 is 16 amino acids long. V lost 2 bases to trimming and J lost 2 bases, with 15 bases between them. The CDR3 DNA reads TGTGCCATCAGTGAGCCTCTCACAGGGCCTAACACTGAAGCTTTCTTT. Residues: CAISEPLTGPNTEAFF.

The V call is TRBV29-1, the J call TRBJ2-3, with 8 bases identical to TRBD1. Germline CDR1 is SQVTM and CDR2 is ANQGSEA. Losses at the gene ends were 7 bases for V and 3 bases for J; bases not matched to a gene: 6. The CDR3 runs to 13 residues. The CDR3 DNA reads TGCAGCGCCCAGGGGGCTTGGACAGATACGCAGTATTTT. Translated, it gives CSAQGAWTDTQYF.

This clonotype was seen more than once but under ten times. The rearrangement uses TRBV5-1 and TRBJ2-3; TRBD2 agrees at 9 bases. With 5 bases clipped from V and 0 bases from J, the junction kept 7 bases outside the gene matches. Germline CDR1 and CDR2: SGHRS and YFSETQ. This CDR3 is 16 amino acids long. CDR3 in amino acids: CASSTGLADSTDTQYF. The CDR3 DNA reads TGCGCCAGCAGTACGGGACTAGCTGATAGCACAGATACGCAGTATTTT.

This clonotype was seen ten or more times. This chain links TRBV2 with TRBJ2-3; D uncertain. The CDR3 has 16 residues. Germline V gene data show CDR1 as SNHLY and CDR2 as FYNNEI. The V and J ends lost 9 bases and 4 bases respectively, with 23 bases between them. CDR3 nucleotides: TGTGCCAGTATTCTTGGCGACCAAGCCCTATCAGATACGCAGTATTTT. Protein: CASILGDQALSDTQYF.

This clonotype was recorded at least ten times. The chain recombines TRBV24-1 with TRBJ1-5, with no clear D. V was cut by 1 base and J by 7 bases, with 10 bases left in between. This CDR3 contains 14 residues. The germline V gene has CDR1 KGHDR and CDR2 SFDVKD. CDR3 sequence (DNA): TGTGCCACCAGTGATTTAATGGGTGGCCAGCCCCAGCATTTT. It codes for CATSDLMGGQPQHF.

V and J are TRBV11-3 and TRBJ2-1, with no clear D. CDR1 is SGHNT and CDR2 is YENEEA in the germline V gene. Trimming took off 4 bases at V and 0 bases at J, with 19 bases between the two ends. The CDR3 sequence is 18 residues long. The CDR3 coding sequence is TGTGCCAGCAGCTCGCCCTCCCCAACGGAGAGCTCCTACAATGAGCAGTTCTTC. The encoded protein is CASSSPSPTESSYNEQFF.

This clonotype has a single count. One base away lies a much larger clone, so this may be a sequencing read error. This chain uses TRBV18 with TRBJ2-1; 7 bases are a match to TRBD2. CDR3 length equals 15 residues. Germline V lookup: CDR1 KGHSH, CDR2 LQKENI. CDR3 DNA sequence: TGTGCCAGCTCACCGGGCGGGAGCCTACGGAATGTGCAGTTCTTC. Its protein product is CASSPGGSLRNVQFF. Together with reference TRBV18 and TRBJ2-1, the CDR3 gives the full variable domain: NAGVMQNPRHLVRRRGQEARLRCSPMKGHSHVYWYRQLPEEGLKFMVYLQKENIIDESGMPKERFSAEFPKEGPSILRIQQVVRGDSAAYFCASSPGGSLRNVQFFGPGTRLTVL.

This clonotype came up many times. The chain has TRBV6-1 and TRBJ1-2, with 9 nucleotides matching TRBD1. The germline CDR1 and CDR2 sequences are MNHNS and SASEGT. The CDR3 is made up of 15 amino acids. Trimming at V came to 6 bases and at J to 3 bases, leaving 8 bases not matched to a gene. CDR3 nucleotides: TGTGCCAGCAGCACTATACAGGGGGCGGACTATGGCTACACCTTC. Encoded protein: CASSTIQGADYGYTF.

There are many counts of this clonotype. V gene TRBV20-1 combines with J gene TRBJ1-5, with D hard to call. V gave up 3 bases and J gave up 0 bases, with 6 bases separating them. Germline loops: CDR1 DFQATT, CDR2 SNEGSKA (reference sequence). CDR3 length: 13 amino acids. The CDR3 here is CSARGFSNQPQHF. The CDR3 DNA follows: TGCAGTGCTAGGGGATTTAGCAATCAGCCCCAGCATTTT.

This clonotype showed up many times. This sequence joins TRBV20-1 and TRBJ2-7; TRBD2 agrees at 11 bases. V dropped 2 bases and J dropped 5; count of bases not matched to a gene: 20. The CDR3 runs to 19 residues. The V gene's germline CDR1 is DFQATT and CDR2 SNEGSKA (reference sequence). CDR3 in DNA: TGCAGTGCTAGATACTCCTCCAGCGCCCTAGCGGGAGGAACCCACGAGCAGTACTTC. Residues: CSARYSSSALAGGTHEQYF.

Many counts were recorded for this clonotype. The gene calls are TRBV24-1 and TRBJ1-5; tentatively, D is TRBD1 (5 bases). V was trimmed by 5 bases and J by 2 bases, leaving 6 bases between them. The germline gives CDR1 KGHDR, CDR2 SFDVKD. The CDR3 has 13 amino acids. This CDR3 reads CATSATGNQPQHF. As DNA, the CDR3 is TGTGCCACCAGTGCGACAGGCAATCAGCCCCAGCATTTT.

This clonotype was seen ten or more times. The chain links TRBV24-1 to TRBJ2-1; D call uncertain. Germline V gene data show CDR1 as KGHDR and CDR2 as SFDVKD. V shed 6 bases and J shed 9 bases, with 8 bases lying between them. The CDR3 spans 11 residues. The CDR3 sequence is CATSLRLEQFF. In DNA form, the CDR3 reads TGTGCCACCAGTCTACGGCTTGAGCAGTTCTTC.

In this sample, this clonotype turned up a few times. This chain connects TRBV6-6 to TRBJ1-4, with D possibly matching TRBD1 (5 bases). The germline V gene has CDR1 MNHNY and CDR2 SVGAGI (reference sequence). The length of the CDR3 is 14 residues. V shed 0 bases and J shed 8 bases, with 10 bases lying between them. CDR3 loop: CASSYSGPEEKLFF. The CDR3 DNA sequence: TGTGCCAGCAGTTACTCGGGGCCAGAAGAAAAACTGTTTTTT.

The table lists this clonotype with many counts. This chain uses TRBV6-5 with TRBJ1-5; 8 bases map to TRBD1. This CDR3 has 16 amino acids. With 0 bases clipped from V and 0 bases from J, the junction kept 1 base outside the gene matches. Germline CDR1 and CDR2: MNHEY and SVGAGI. The CDR3 coding sequence is TGTGCCAGCAGTTACTCGACAGGGGATAGCAATCAGCCCCAGCATTTT. Amino acid sequence: CASSYSTGDSNQPQHF.

The table lists this clonotype with many counts. The chain is built from TRBV24-1 and TRBJ1-5; D gene uncertain. This CDR3 comprises 13 residues. Per germline, CDR1 KGHDR and CDR2 SFDVKD. Trimming left V 1 base short and J 7 bases short, with 7 bases between. The CDR3 sequence: CATSDFPQQPQHF. CDR3 coding DNA: TGTGCCACCAGTGATTTTCCCCAGCAGCCCCAGCATTTT.

This sequence joins TRBV11-3 and TRBJ1-1, with 7 bases lining up with TRBD1. Germline loops: CDR1 SGHNT, CDR2 YENEEA. V was clipped by 7 bases and J by 4 bases; unmatched bases: 9. This CDR3 is 14 amino acids long. The CDR3 DNA sequence: TGTGCCAGCACGAGGGGGCGCGGGTCCACTGAAGCTTTCTTT. Protein sequence: CASTRGRGSTEAFF.

The sample holds many counts of this clonotype. This chain joins TRBV18 and TRBJ1-1, with 8 bases lining up with TRBD1. Germline V gives CDR1 KGHSH, CDR2 LQKENI. The CDR3 contains 17 residues. Trimming took 2 bases from V and 3 from J; bases not matched to a gene: 11. CDR3 in DNA: TGTGCCAGCTCACCAAGGAGACAGGGGCGCGGGGACACTGAAGCTTTCTTT. Encoded protein: CASSPRRQGRGDTEAFF.

This chain uses TRBV19 with TRBJ1-4; D is ambiguous. The CDR3 totals 13 residues. From germline, CDR1 is LNHDA and CDR2 SQIVND (reference sequence). The ends were cut back, 5 bases at V and 5 bases at J, with 9 bases in the middle. In DNA, the CDR3 is TGTGCCAGTAGTGAGAACGGAAATGAAAAACTGTTTTTT. Its protein product is CASSENGNEKLFF.

This clonotype was seen more than once but under ten times. This chain joins TRBV29-1 and TRBJ2-1; D unresolved. The CDR3 loop spans 10 amino acids. In germline, CDR1 is SQVTM, CDR2 ANQGSEA. The V end was cut by 7 bases, the J end by 8 bases, with 9 bases between. This CDR3 reads CSGVTYEQFF. The CDR3 coding sequence is TGCAGCGGTGTTACCTATGAGCAGTTCTTC.

This clonotype was seen once. A much larger clone lies one base from this, so it may be a read error. The rearrangement uses TRBV12-3 or TRBV12-4 and TRBJ2-1; 10 bases are a match to TRBD2. V trimming: 4 bases; J trimming: 7 bases; junction bases outside the gene matches: 10. This CDR3 spans 16 amino acids. Here the CDR3 reads CASSSWASGSINEQFF. Written as DNA, the CDR3 is TGTGCCAGCAGTTCCTGGGCTAGCGGGAGTATTAATGAGCAGTTCTTC.

There are many counts of this clonotype. The J gene is TRBJ2-7, the V gene TRBV4-2; 8 bases line up with TRBD2. The CDR3 runs 14 residues. Trimming at V came to 1 base and at J to 2 bases, leaving 1 base not matched to a gene. Germline V gives CDR1 LGHNA, CDR2 YNFKEQ. The chain's CDR3 is CASSQAGGAYEQYF. The CDR3 region has the DNA TGTGCCAGCAGCCAAGCGGGAGGGGCCTACGAGCAGTACTTC.

This clonotype was observed many times. CDR3 bases: TGTGCCAGCAGTTTCTGGCGGGAGTCGACAGATACGCAGTATTTT. Its translation is CASSFWRESTDTQYF. The rearrangement uses TRBV12-3 or TRBV12-4 and TRBJ2-3; TRBD2 agrees at 7 bases. The V gene end was trimmed by 3 bases and the J gene end by 3 bases; junction bases not matched to a gene: 6. The CDR3 runs to 15 residues.

This clonotype has ten or more counts. The chain links TRBV15 to TRBJ2-5, with D possibly being TRBD1 or TRBD2 (5 bases each). There are 14 residues in the CDR3. V was pared by 0 bases and J by 4 bases, with 9 bases between. Per the germline V gene, CDR1 is LNHNV and CDR2 is YYDKDF (reference sequence). The DNA for the CDR3 is TGTGCCACCAGCAGAGATGAGGGGCCAGAGACCCAGTACTTC. Translating it yields CATSRDEGPETQYF.

This clonotype came up a few times. The rearrangement uses TRBV4-1 and TRBJ2-7; 8 bases are a match to TRBD2. The junction had 8 bases not matched to a gene; V was cut back by 1 base and J by 3 bases. Germline-derived CDR1 and CDR2 are MGHRA and YSYEKL. This CDR3 comprises 16 residues. The CDR3 sequence: CASSQGPAREGYEQYF. CDR3 nucleotide sequence: TGCGCCAGCAGCCAAGGCCCAGCCCGGGAGGGCTACGAGCAGTACTTC.